The present T cell receptor (beta chain) was sequenced within a study of T-cell reconstitution after alpha-beta-depleted transplantation in children (dated by TCRdb to 2015 to 2016). In terms of the full investigation: Using TCR repertoire profiling, the study quantitatively followed how T-cell immune reconstitution unfolded in children after TCRalphabeta/CD19-depleted allogeneic hematopoietic cell transplantation.

The protocol used for the library was PCR. The instrument given in TCRdb is Illumina HiSeq 2500. TCR library preparation used molecular barcoding, with unique molecular identifiers applied to normalize quantification of the TCRbeta repertoire. Starting from the raw public reads, TCRdb applied fastp trimming at Q25, assembled clones with MiXCR and retained in-frame beta chains. Each record represents a unique CDR3 protein, reported with the most common genes and DNA among its rows. Across this sample there are 500,000 to 600,000 distinct CDR3 sequences, with 15% to 20% seen only once. Approximately 3% of the sample goes to the ten largest clones. About this clonotype itself: The target of this receptor is not known. It has no much larger one-base neighbor in the sample; base qualities were not kept.

Trimming removed 6 bases from V and 0 bases from J; the gene matches leave 8 bases unexplained. The CDR3 runs 18 residues from the cysteine to the phenylalanine. The only DNA kept is the CDR3, 54 bases in frame from the first base. The germline V gene provides CDR1 SGHAT and CDR2 FQNNGV. The specimen was PBMCs from the stem cell graft donor, collected from the stem cell graft. In this chain, TRBV11-2 is recombined with TRBJ2-1, with 13 middle bases fitting TRBD2. This TCR derives from a human donor who donated a stem cell graft to a child with acute lymphoblastic leukemia. For the CDR3, the sequence is CASRPGLAGQSSYNEQFF. The DNA sequence is TGTGCCAGCAGACCGGGACTAGCGGGACAAAGCTCCTACAATGAGCAGTTCTTC.